These 6 T cell receptor beta chains were all obtained from the same sample, sequenced in a study of T cell repertoires in cytomegalovirus infection. For these receptors, no antigen is known. Via MiXCR, TCRdb re-called the reads, giving one row per CDR3 protein. Of 700,000 to 950,000 distinct CDR3 sequences listed, about 33% are singletons. The sample here was cultured CD8+ T cells from PBMCs, taken from culture after CMV antigen stimulation. The receptors come from a human donor in good health (CMV status not recorded). Some clones in this sample may be carry-over from other donors' samples.

This chain uses TRBV4-2 with TRBJ2-1; 12 bases fit TRBD1. Germline lookup yields CDR1 LGHNA and CDR2 YNFKEQ. The CDR3 is 16 amino acids. With V trimmed by 7 bases and J by 8 bases, 12 bases remained unmatched. CDR3 amino acids: CASTLKVGTGGDEQFF. In DNA, the CDR3 is TGTGCCAGCACCCTAAAAGTCGGGACAGGGGGCGATGAGCAGTTCTTC.

This clonotype came up a few times. The chain employs TRBV27 and TRBJ2-7, with D uncertain. With 6 bases removed from V and 0 bases from J, the gap between germline ends came to 18 bases. Germline CDR1 reads MNHEY; CDR2 reads SMNVEV (reference sequence). The CDR3 is made up of 16 amino acids. CDR3 residues: CASRPQVGSFSYEQYF. In DNA form, the CDR3 reads TGTGCCAGCAGGCCCCAGGTAGGGTCCTTCTCCTACGAGCAGTACTTC.

The chain couples TRBV18 to TRBJ2-3; 8 bases align to TRBD2. V was pared by 2 bases and J by 5 bases, with 6 bases of the junction left unmatched. Germline CDR1 reads KGHSH; CDR2 reads LQKENI. The CDR3 has 15 residues. The CDR3 nucleotides are TGTGCCAGCTCACCAGCCCAGCGGGGGCTAGATACGCAGTATTTT. It encodes CASSPAQRGLDTQYF. The complete variable domain, with remaining parts taken from reference TRBV18 and TRBJ2-3, reads NAGVMQNPRHLVRRRGQEARLRCSPMKGHSHVYWYRQLPEEGLKFMVYLQKENIIDESGMPKERFSAEFPKEGPSILRIQQVVRGDSAAYFCASSPAQRGLDTQYFGPGTRLTVL.

This clonotype has a handful of counts. The V call is TRBV7-8, the J call TRBJ2-5, with 9 bases that match TRBD1. Germline V gene lookup returns CDR1 SGHVS and CDR2 FQNEAQ. The CDR3 extends over 19 amino acids. V dropped 2 bases and J dropped 1; count of bases not matched to a gene: 14. Written as DNA, the CDR3 is TGTGCCAGCAGCTTACACCCCGGGACAGGGTTTATGGGCCAAGAGACCCAGTACTTC. Encoded protein: CASSLHPGTGFMGQETQYF.

Here the CDR3 reads CASSYRVQDGYTF. The CDR3 bases are TGTGCCAGCAGTTACAGGGTCCAGGATGGCTACACCTTC. The V and J genes are TRBV6-2 or TRBV6-3 and TRBJ1-2; D is ambiguous. This CDR3 is built from 13 residues. V was clipped by 2 bases and J by 6 bases, with 10 bases between them. Per germline, CDR1 MNHEY and CDR2 SVGEGT.

The table lists this clonotype with a few counts. The chain joins TRBV10-3 to TRBJ1-1, with 7 bases identical to TRBD1. J was trimmed by 1 base and V by 2 bases; bases with no gene match: 4. The CDR3 length is 15 residues. Germline values: CDR1 ENHRY, CDR2 SYGVKD. In DNA form, the CDR3 reads TGTGCCATCAGTGAGAGGGAGGGGGCGAACACTGAAGCTTTCTTT. Amino acids: CAISEREGANTEAFF.